Listed here are 23 T cell receptor beta chains from one sample, sequenced in a study of blood T cell repertoires in COVID-19 (dated by TCRdb to the early 2020s). The library was prepared using the immunoSEQ multiplex PCR assay. TCRdb holds this immuneACCESS table with in-frame rearrangements only. Some clones are missing; in checked studies, unresolved V genes explain under half, and the rest has no known cause. The sample contains about 96,000 clones, 84% of them found a single time. The ten biggest clones cover about 18% of the sample. The sequenced sample consisted of peripheral blood. The receptors stem from a woman aged 60-75 years with acute or convalescent COVID-19.

V and J are TRBV5-1 and TRBJ2-3; no reliable D call. Germline V gene lookup returns CDR1 SGHRS and CDR2 YFSETQ. The CDR3 extends over 16 amino acids. V lost 0 bases to trimming and J lost 1 base, with 12 bases between them. The CDR3 region has the DNA TGCGCCAGCAGCTTGGGGTCTAGTAGTGGCACAGATACGCAGTATTTT. Its protein is CASSLGSSSGTDTQYF. The full variable domain, completed using reference TRBV5-1 and TRBJ2-3, is KAGVTQTPRYLIKTRGQQVTLSCSPISGHRSVSWYQQTPGQGLQFLFEYFSETQRNKGNFPGRFSGRQFSNSRSEMNVSTLELGDSALYLCASSLGSSSGTDTQYFGPGTRLTVL.

The chain carries TRBV12-3 or TRBV12-4 and TRBJ2-3; D is unclear. The CDR3 length is 12 residues. V lost 4 bases and J 2 bases, leaving 4 bases between the germline ends. CDR3 sequence: CASSSFTDTQYF. CDR3 nucleotides: TGTGCCAGCAGTTCCTTCACAGATACGCAGTATTTT.

V and J are TRBV12-3 or TRBV12-4 and TRBJ1-5, with 9 bases lining up with TRBD1. The J segment lost 7 bases and the V segment lost 5 bases, leaving 3 bases of the junction unmatched. The CDR3 length is 13 residues. Here the CDR3 DNA reads TGTGCCAGCAGTGGGACAGGGAGGCAGCCCCAGCATTTT. Encoded protein: CASSGTGRQPQHF.

CDR3 DNA: TGCAGCGCTCTTCCGACAGGGAACACTGAAGCTTTCTTT. Translated: CSALPTGNTEAFF. The V gene is TRBV29-1, the J gene TRBJ1-1, with D perhaps TRBD1 (6 bases). Trimming took 7 bases from V and 1 from J, leaving 13 bases between them. This CDR3 spans 13 amino acids. Germline values: CDR1 SQVTM, CDR2 ANQGSEA.

The chain has TRBV7-2 and TRBJ1-5; no reliable D call. Germline V gene lookup returns CDR1 SGHTA and CDR2 FQGNSA. Trimming left V 1 base short and J 1 base short, with 8 bases between. This CDR3 has 15 amino acids. CDR3 bases: TGTGCCAGCAGCTTAGGCGCATACAGCAATCAGCCCCAGCATTTT. Amino acid sequence: CASSLGAYSNQPQHF.

The chain joins TRBV2 to TRBJ2-2, with D maybe TRBD1 (6 bases). Trimming removed 7 bases from V and 3 bases from J, with 9 bases in between. This CDR3 has 13 amino acids. Looked up from germline, CDR1 is SNHLY and CDR2 is FYNNEI. This CDR3 reads CASNHRDTGELFF. The CDR3 nucleotides are TGTGCCAGCAATCACAGGGACACCGGGGAGCTGTTTTTT.

V and J are TRBV7-2 and TRBJ2-1; TRBD2 matches 12 bases. This CDR3 is built from 17 residues. Trimming took 5 bases from V and 1 from J; bases not matched to a gene: 6. Germline V CDR1 and CDR2: SGHTA, FQGNSA. The CDR3 loop reads CASSLTGLAGSYNEQFF. The CDR3 region has the DNA TGTGCCAGCAGCCTCACCGGACTAGCGGGGTCCTACAATGAGCAGTTCTTC. Complete variable domain (other parts from reference TRBV7-2 and TRBJ2-1): GAGVSQSPSNKVTEKGKDVELRCDPISGHTALYWYRQSLGQGLEFLIYFQGNSAPDKSGLPSDRFSAERTGGSVSTLTIQRTQQEDSAVYLCASSLTGLAGSYNEQFFGPGTRLTVL.

This clone appeared once. The genes are TRBV10-3 and TRBJ1-3; 7 positions match TRBD1. CDR3 length: 15 amino acids. Germline V lookup: CDR1 ENHRY, CDR2 SYGVKD. V shed 6 bases, J shed 0 bases, and the junction held 5 bases outside the gene matches. The CDR3 DNA sequence: TGTGCCATCAGACTTGCAGGGGGCTCTGGAAACACCATATATTTT. The encoded protein is CAIRLAGGSGNTIYF.

To note about this clone: The junction shows a germline mismatch at one end, possibly a read error. The chain has TRBV28 and TRBJ1-6; D perhaps matches TRBD1 (5 bases). The CDR3 is 17 amino acids. Looked up from germline, CDR1 is MDHEN and CDR2 is SYDVKM. CDR3 residues: CASREYHRWGVSSLLHF. The CDR3 DNA sequence: TGTGCCAGCAGGGAATATCACAGGTGGGGTGTTAGTTCACTCCTCCACTTT.

The V gene is TRBV27, the J gene TRBJ1-1; 8 bases map to TRBD1. The germline V gene has CDR1 MNHEY and CDR2 SMNVEV (reference sequence). Losses at the gene ends were 1 base for V and 4 bases for J; bases not matched to a gene: 5. The length of the CDR3 is 15 residues. CDR3 bases: TGTGCCAGCAGTTTATTCTCCAGGGGGCTCACTGAAGCTTTCTTT. Protein product: CASSLFSRGLTEAFF.

The chain carries TRBV19 and TRBJ1-2; 7 nucleotides align to TRBD1. The length of the CDR3 is 14 residues. CDR1 is LNHDA and CDR2 is SQIVND in the germline V gene (reference sequence). With V trimmed by 8 bases and J by 5 bases, 11 bases remained unmatched. The CDR3 nucleotides are TGTGCCAGTCGTTGGACGACAGGGAGGTATGGCTACACCTTC. This sequence encodes CASRWTTGRYGYTF.

The chain carries TRBV7-9 and TRBJ1-4, with D possibly being TRBD1 (5 bases). Germline V gene sequence: CDR1 SEHNR, CDR2 FQNEAQ (reference sequence). This CDR3 is built from 15 residues. Trimming pared 5 bases from V and 3 bases from J, leaving 13 bases between. The CDR3 DNA reads as TGTGCCAGCAGCCCTGGGGGGACGGCTAATGAAAAACTGTTTTTT. It is translated as CASSPGGTANEKLFF.

This clone has just one count. The chain couples TRBV4-1 to TRBJ1-2; the match to TRBD1 covers 8 bases. This CDR3 is 16 amino acids long. Germline assignment: CDR1 MGHRA and CDR2 YSYEKL. V shed 1 base, J shed 2 bases, and the junction held 6 bases outside the gene matches. CDR3 residues: CASSQVGQGKNYGYTF. Written as DNA, the CDR3 is TGCGCCAGCAGCCAAGTAGGACAGGGCAAAAACTATGGCTACACCTTC.

The chain links TRBV11-3 to TRBJ1-1; 7 bases fit TRBD1. Germline-derived CDR1 and CDR2 are SGHNT and YENEEA. Trimming cost V 5 bases and J 11 bases; bases outside gene matches: 17. This CDR3 spans 15 amino acids. The CDR3 region is CASSHTGSGQLEAFF. The CDR3 nucleotides are TGTGCCAGCAGCCACACCGGCTCGGGACAGCTTGAGGCTTTCTTT.

The genes are TRBV29-1 and TRBJ2-7; D is possibly TRBD2 (5 bases). Between the trimmed V and J ends, which lost 4 bases and 0 bases, there was a span of 10 bases. Germline V gives CDR1 SQVTM, CDR2 ANQGSEA. This CDR3 comprises 13 residues. CDR3 region: CSVGKGSSYEQYF. As DNA, the CDR3 is TGCAGCGTTGGAAAAGGGAGCTCCTACGAGCAGTACTTC.

The chain is built from TRBV4-3 and TRBJ1-2; 7 nucleotides align to TRBD1. V was pared by 0 bases and J by 4 bases, with 5 bases of the junction left unmatched. Germline V gene lookup returns CDR1 LGHNA and CDR2 YSLEER. The CDR3 has 15 residues. CDR3 coding DNA: TGCGCCAGCAGCCAAGATGAGACAGGGAGCTATGGCTACACCTTC. It codes for CASSQDETGSYGYTF.

This clone has a single count. The DNA of the CDR3 is TGTGCCAGCAGCCTGGGGGGACGGGAGGGTGCTTTCTTT. Amino acid sequence: CASSLGGREGAFF. This sequence joins TRBV5-6 and TRBJ1-1, with D possibly matching TRBD1 (5 bases). V lost 4 bases to trimming and J lost 11 bases, with 18 bases between them. CDR1 and CDR2 (germline): SGHDT, YYEEEE. The CDR3 length is 13 residues.

This clone has a handful of counts. The chain has TRBV7-3 and TRBJ1-1; D may be TRBD1 (5 bases). The CDR3 is 13 amino acids. Germline values: CDR1 SGHTA, CDR2 FQGTGA. Between the trimmed V and J ends, which lost 5 bases and 1 base, there was a span of 8 bases. The CDR3 spells CASSQQANTEAFF. The DNA for the CDR3 is TGTGCCAGCAGCCAACAGGCGAACACTGAAGCTTTCTTT.

The chain is built from TRBV4-2 and TRBJ1-1, with 7 bases aligning to TRBD1. This CDR3 spans 16 amino acids. Germline CDR1 LGHNA, CDR2 YNFKEQ. The junction had 10 bases not matched to a gene; V was cut back by 4 bases and J by 2 bases. Here the CDR3 reads CASSRNRGSGNTEAFF. The DNA of the CDR3 is TGTGCCAGCAGCCGTAACAGGGGTTCGGGAAACACTGAAGCTTTCTTT.

The chain uses TRBV5-1 and TRBJ2-1; possibly TRBD1 for D (6 bases). Trimming left V 0 bases short and J 4 bases short, with 11 bases between. The CDR3 is 15 amino acids. Germline V gene data show CDR1 as SGHRS and CDR2 as YFSETQ. DNA for the CDR3: TGCGCCAGCAGCTTGGGACAGGAGACTTACAATGAGCAGTTCTTC. This codes for CASSLGQETYNEQFF.

This chain joins TRBV4-1 and TRBJ2-5, with 7 bases matching TRBD2. Germline V gives CDR1 MGHRA, CDR2 YSYEKL. The CDR3 runs 16 residues. J gave up 1 base and V 1 base, and 6 bases lay outside the gene matches. CDR3 in DNA: TGCGCCAGCAGCCAAGCGTGGACGGGGGGCCAAGAGACCCAGTACTTC. Translation gives CASSQAWTGGQETQYF.

This clone rates as medium-sized. This chain joins TRBV9 and TRBJ2-3; D might be TRBD1 (6 bases). The CDR3 contains 15 residues. Germline assignment: CDR1 SGDLS and CDR2 YYNGEE. The V end lost 4 bases, the J end lost 0 bases, and 12 bases lay between the germline ends. In nucleotides, the CDR3 is TGTGCCAGCAGCTCATGGACAGCTAGCACAGATACGCAGTATTTT. Translation: CASSSWTASTDTQYF.

The rearrangement links TRBV19 to TRBJ1-4; 11 bases line up with TRBD1. CDR3 size: 13 residues. The V gene end was trimmed by 5 bases and the J gene end by 8 bases; junction bases not matched to a gene: 1. Germline values: CDR1 LNHDA, CDR2 SQIVND (reference sequence). Here the CDR3 DNA reads TGTGCCAGTAGTTGGACAGGGGGCGAAAAACTGTTTTTT. This translates into CASSWTGGEKLFF.